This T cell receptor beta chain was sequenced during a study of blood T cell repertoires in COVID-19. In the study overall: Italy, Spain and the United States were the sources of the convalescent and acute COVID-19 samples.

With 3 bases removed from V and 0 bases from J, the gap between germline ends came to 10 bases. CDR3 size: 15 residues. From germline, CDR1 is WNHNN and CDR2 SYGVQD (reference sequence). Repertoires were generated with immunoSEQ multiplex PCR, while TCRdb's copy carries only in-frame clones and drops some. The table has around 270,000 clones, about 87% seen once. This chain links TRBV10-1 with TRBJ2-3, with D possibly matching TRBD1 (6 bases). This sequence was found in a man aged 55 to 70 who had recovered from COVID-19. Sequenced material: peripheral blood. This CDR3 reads CASSDWDKSTDTQYF. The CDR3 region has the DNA TGCGCCAGCAGTGACTGGGACAAAAGCACAGATACGCAGTATTTT.